This passage covers 2 T cell receptor beta chains from one sample sequenced in a study of patients and donors after allogeneic stem cell transplantation. TCRdb called the RT-PCR reads again in MiXCR, with one record for every CDR3 protein. The repertoire holds about 110,000 distinct CDR3 sequences, around 36% seen once, with under 30% in the top ten. The sample comprised blood, either unsorted or a sorted T cell fraction (not recorded which). The receptors here all came from a human donor who was either an allogeneic HSCT recipient or a stem cell or donor lymphocyte infusion donor (not recorded which). It is not recorded whose cells these are; they may come from a transplant donor.

This chain joins TRBV29-1 and TRBJ2-7; a weak D match, TRBD2 (6 bases). The CDR3 covers 14 residues. In germline, CDR1 is SQVTM, CDR2 ANQGSEA. V was cut by 1 base and J by 2 bases, with 12 bases left in between. The CDR3 DNA reads as TGCAGCGTTGAAGGACTAGGCAACGCCTACGAGCAGTACTTC. Protein: CSVEGLGNAYEQYF.

CDR3 loop: CASSYSTRRGETQYF. The CDR3 bases are TGTGCCAGCAGTTACTCGACCAGGCGGGGAGAGACCCAGTACTTC. The gene calls are TRBV6-5 and TRBJ2-5, with a weak D call TRBD2 (6 bases). This CDR3 is 15 amino acids long. V was trimmed by 0 bases and J by 4 bases, leaving 12 bases between them. CDR1 is MNHEY, CDR2 SVGAGI, per germline.